This T cell receptor (beta chain) emerged from a study of siplizumab effects on memory and regulatory T cells. Findings and caveats of the study: Assignment of a naive or memory phenotype failed for roughly 75-97% of the proliferating CD4+ or CD8+ clones.

Details on this clone: Its specificity is not known.

V shed 1 base, J shed 6 bases, and the junction held 9 bases outside the gene matches. This CDR3 contains 15 residues. Germline V gene data show CDR1 as SGHNT and CDR2 as YYREEE (reference sequence). Each sample contributed roughly 100,000 TCR templates to the assay. Clones were read by immunoSEQ multiplex PCR, and TCRdb kept only the in-frame ones, dropping some. This sample has some 110,000 clones, with more than 85% found just once. The sample was Tregs sorted from blood. This receptor was taken from a human donor in good health. The chain recombines TRBV5-4 with TRBJ2-7; 8 bases are shared with TRBD2. CDR3 DNA sequence: TGTGCCAGCAGCTTGACTAGCGGACTTAATTTCGAGCAGTACTTC. It encodes CASSLTSGLNFEQYF.